A single sample is the source of the 14 T cell receptor beta chains below, sequenced in a study of blood T cell repertoires in COVID-19. Assay: immunoSEQ multiplex PCR; the TCRdb copy retains only in-frame clones and omits some. The profile shows 150,000 to 180,000 clones, under 95% of them singletons. The sample consisted of peripheral blood. These receptors were taken from a man in his fifties with acute or convalescent COVID-19.

This rearrangement joins TRBV3-1 (or the pseudogene TRBV3-2) to TRBJ1-1, with D possibly matching TRBD1 (6 bases). Germline V gene sequence: CDR1 LGHDT, CDR2 YNNKEL (reference sequence). The CDR3 length is 12 residues. The V end lost 0 bases, the J end lost 11 bases, and 10 bases lay between the germline ends. The CDR3 here is CASSQDQGKAFF. CDR3 bases: TGTGCCAGCAGCCAAGATCAGGGGAAGGCTTTCTTT.

The J gene is TRBJ2-2, the V gene TRBV5-4; D remains unclear. The CDR3 contains 13 residues. From germline, CDR1 is SGHNT and CDR2 YYREEE (reference sequence). V was shortened by 0 bases and J by 8 bases, with 8 bases between the two germline ends. DNA for the CDR3: TGTGCCAGCAGCTTGGACTCCTCTGGGGAGCTGTTTTTT. Translation gives CASSLDSSGELFF.

The chain joins TRBV6-2 or TRBV6-3 to TRBJ2-7; the match to TRBD1 covers 10 bases. This CDR3 has 15 residues. Germline V gene sequence: CDR1 MNHEY, CDR2 SVGEGT. Trimming at V came to 6 bases and at J to 4 bases, leaving 9 bases not matched to a gene. As DNA, the CDR3 is TGTGCCAGCAGCGACCACGGGACAGGGGAATACGAGCAGTACTTC. It codes for CASSDHGTGEYEQYF.

This clone was detected once. V usage is TRBV12-5 and J usage is TRBJ1-3; D is unresolved. The V end lost 6 bases, the J end lost 1 base, and 4 bases lay between the germline ends. Germline loops: CDR1 LGHNT, CDR2 FRNRAP. The CDR3 consists of 12 residues. As DNA, the CDR3 is TGTGCTAGTGGGTCGTCTGGAAACACCATATATTTT. Translated: CASGSSGNTIYF.

This chain links TRBV28 with TRBJ1-6; D is perhaps TRBD1 (5 bases). The CDR3 sequence is 16 residues long. Trimming shortened V by 2 bases and J by 7 bases, and 15 bases separated the two germline ends. Per the germline V gene, CDR1 is MDHEN and CDR2 is SYDVKM. The CDR3 protein is CASSLGGISGNSPLHF. In nucleotides, the CDR3 is TGTGCCAGCAGTTTAGGGGGGATTTCGGGGAATTCACCCCTCCACTTT.

The chain is built from TRBV11-2 and TRBJ2-7; 7 bases are shared with TRBD1. Per the germline V gene, CDR1 is SGHAT and CDR2 is FQNNGV. V lost 1 base and J lost 6; bases outside the gene matches: 9. CDR3 length: 15 amino acids. CDR3 sequence (DNA): TGTGCCAGCAGCTTAGGAACGGCAGGGGGTGGCGAGCAGTACTTC. It codes for CASSLGTAGGGEQYF. The full variable domain, with the rest looked up from reference TRBV11-2 and TRBJ2-7, is EAGVAQSPRYKIIEKRQSVAFWCNPISGHATLYWYQQILGQGPKLLIQFQNNGVVDDSQLPKDRFSAERLKGVDSTLKIQPAKLEDSAVYLCASSLGTAGGGEQYFGPGTRLTVT.

This clone turned up a few times. This sequence joins TRBV28 and TRBJ2-3, with 10 bases that match TRBD2. Germline V CDR1 and CDR2: MDHEN, SYDVKM. The CDR3 is 15 residues long. Trimming cost V 4 bases and J 5 bases; bases outside gene matches: 6. The CDR3 nucleotides read TGTGCCAGCAGTTCCCTAGCGGGGGCCGGAGATACGCAGTATTTT. Amino acid sequence: CASSSLAGAGDTQYF.

This CDR3 is CASSPPLTTEKLFF. The CDR3 DNA reads TGTGCCAGCTCACCACCGTTAACAACAGAAAAACTGTTTTTT. The chain uses TRBV18 and TRBJ1-4, with D unresolved. This CDR3 region has 14 residues. Trimming shortened V by 0 bases and J by 8 bases, and 10 bases separated the two germline ends. The germline V gene encodes CDR1 KGHSH and CDR2 LQKENI.

The gene calls are TRBV24-1 and TRBJ2-6, with 7 bases aligning to TRBD1. CDR1 is KGHDR and CDR2 is SFDVKD in the germline V gene. The J segment lost 0 bases and the V segment lost 12 bases, leaving 7 bases of the junction unmatched. The CDR3 contains 15 residues. This CDR3 is CASGDSFSGANVLTF. CDR3 DNA: TGTGCCTCCGGGGACAGTTTCTCTGGGGCCAACGTCCTGACTTTC.

The chain links TRBV4-2 to TRBJ2-3; 9 bases align to TRBD2. V lost 9 bases, J lost 6 bases, and 7 bases stayed unmatched. The CDR3 loop spans 13 amino acids. The germline V gene has CDR1 LGHNA and CDR2 YNFKEQ. DNA for the CDR3: TGTGCCAGACCTAGCGGGGTATCCGATACGCAGTATTTT. It translates to CARPSGVSDTQYF.

This clone was seen once. V is TRBV6-5 and J is TRBJ1-1, with unresolved D. This CDR3 has 15 residues. From germline, CDR1 is MNHEY and CDR2 SVGAGI. Between the trimmed V and J ends, which lost 2 bases and 0 bases, there was a span of 10 bases. CDR3 coding DNA: TGTGCCAGCAGTTACGCAGGCGGGATGAACACTGAAGCTTTCTTT. Its protein is CASSYAGGMNTEAFF.

The V call is TRBV10-3, the J call TRBJ1-6; D ambiguous. The germline gives CDR1 ENHRY, CDR2 SYGVKD. V shed 3 bases and J shed 4 bases, with 10 bases lying between them. The CDR3 consists of 15 residues. CDR3 nucleotide sequence: TGTGCCATCAGTGAAGCCACAGATTATAATTCACCCCTCCACTTT. Translation gives CAISEATDYNSPLHF.

In this sample, this clone turned up a few times. V gene TRBV6-5 combines with J gene TRBJ1-3; unclear D gene. Trimming removed 8 bases from V and 3 bases from J, with 14 bases in between. This CDR3 has 14 residues. Germline V gene data show CDR1 as MNHEY and CDR2 as SVGAGI. CDR3 sequence (DNA): TGTGCCAGCGGGAGGTTGTCGGATGGAAACACCATATATTTT. It codes for CASGRLSDGNTIYF.

V usage is TRBV19 and J usage is TRBJ1-4; the D is unclear. Trimming stripped 3 bases from V and 2 bases from J, with 13 bases between. The CDR3 has 16 amino acids. Germline lookup yields CDR1 LNHDA and CDR2 SQIVND (reference sequence). The CDR3 loop is CASSIGRGWTNEKLFF. CDR3 coding DNA: TGTGCCAGTAGTATTGGGCGGGGTTGGACTAATGAAAAACTGTTTTTT.